This passage covers 3 T cell receptor beta chains from one sample sequenced in a study of CD8+ T cells in alopecia areata. Cells pooled from cutaneous lymph nodes were sorted on CD4, CD8alpha, NKG2D, NKG2ACE and other markers. RNA extraction was followed by reverse transcription into cDNA, which acted as the sequencing template. Measured with immunoSEQ multiplex PCR; TCRdb has only the in-frame clones, and not every one. The data show 200,000 to 300,000 clones, with none appearing a single time. Sequencing input: CD4+ T cells sorted from a lymph node. These TCRs come from a C3H/HeJ mouse with alopecia areata. Mice of this strain are of MHC haplotype H2-k.

Points on this clone: The genes and germline here are from mouse. The CDR3 loop reads CASSQLGVNQDTQYF. The part of the CDR3 DNA that was read is TGTGCCAGCAGCCAACTGGGGGTTAACCAAGAC. The V and J genes are TRBV2 and TRBJ2-5, with 7 bases matching TRBD2. Read data end 4 residues before the CDR3 end; the end is taken from the germline J gene. The V gene end was trimmed by 2 bases and the J gene end by 0 bases; junction bases not matched to a gene: 2. CDR3 length: 15 residues. Germline V gene lookup returns CDR1 LGHNA and CDR2 YSYQKL.

This clone was seen more than once but under ten times. Any gene name here is a mouse gene name. With the read ending 4 residues before the CDR3 end, the germline J gene is used to fill in that end. J is TRBJ2-1 and V is TRBV13-1; TRBD2 aligns across 10 bases. The J segment lost 6 bases and the V segment lost 1 base, leaving 4 bases of the junction unmatched. The CDR3 totals 15 residues. CDR1 and CDR2 (germline): NSHNY, SYGAGN. This chain's CDR3 is CASSDPGGAFAEQFF. Partial CDR3 DNA: TGTGCCAGCAGTGATCCTGGGGGGGCGTTTGCT.

Points on this clone: Each gene name is a mouse one. The missing CDR3 end, 4 residues past where the read stops, is filled in from the germline J gene. The chain carries TRBV13-2 and TRBJ2-5; D is possibly TRBD2 (6 bases). From germline, CDR1 is NNHNN and CDR2 SYGAGS (reference sequence). Trimming stripped 0 bases from V and 2 bases from J, with 10 bases between. The CDR3 spans 15 residues. CDR3 sequence: CASGDASGAQDTQYF. CDR3 DNA (partial): TGTGCCAGCGGTGATGCATCTGGGGCCCAAGAC.